The 31 T cell receptor beta chains reported below all come from one sample, sequenced in a study of blood T cell repertoires in COVID-19. Clones were read by immunoSEQ multiplex PCR, and TCRdb kept only the in-frame ones, dropping some. The table lists 40,000 to 50,000 clones, 79% of them singletons. The sequencing input was peripheral blood. These receptors came from a man in his 70s with acute or convalescent COVID-19.

V is TRBV10-2 and J is TRBJ2-1; possibly TRBD1 for D (5 bases). The CDR3 sequence is 13 residues long. Germline lookup yields CDR1 WSHSY and CDR2 SAAADI. The V end lost 1 base, the J end lost 9 bases, and 10 bases lay between the germline ends. DNA of the CDR3: TGCGCCAGCAGTGAGTGGCAGGGCGGTGAGCAGTTCTTC. It yields the protein CASSEWQGGEQFF.

This chain links TRBV9 with TRBJ2-5; TRBD2 matches 7 bases. Germline V gene sequence: CDR1 SGDLS, CDR2 YYNGEE. This CDR3 is 16 amino acids long. V dropped 3 bases and J dropped 2; count of bases not matched to a gene: 10. CDR3 in DNA: TGTGCCAGCAGCGCACGGGTCCAGGGAGGGCAAGAGACCCAGTACTTC. Protein sequence: CASSARVQGGQETQYF.

The rearrangement links TRBV9 to TRBJ2-7, with 7 nucleotides matching TRBD2. CDR1 and CDR2 (germline): SGDLS, YYNGEE. V trimming: 3 bases; J trimming: 4 bases; junction bases outside the gene matches: 13. This CDR3 comprises 16 residues. The DNA for the CDR3 is TGTGCCAGCAGCGGAGGAGAAGCGGGGACCAATTACGAGCAGTACTTC. As protein: CASSGGEAGTNYEQYF. The full variable domain, its missing parts supplied by reference TRBV9 and TRBJ2-7, is DSGVTQTPKHLITATGQRVTLRCSPRSGDLSVYWYQQSLDQGLQFLIQYYNGEERAKGNILERFSAQQFPDLHSELNLSSLELGDSALYFCASSGGEAGTNYEQYFGPGTRLTVT.

The chain joins TRBV30 to TRBJ1-3; the D is unclear. The CDR3 runs 14 residues. CDR1 is GTSNPN and CDR2 is SVGIG in the germline V gene (reference sequence). The V gene lost 0 bases and the J gene lost 1 base, with 7 bases spanning the gap. The CDR3 coding sequence is TGTGCCTGGAGTGTATCGGGATCTGGAAACACCATATATTTT. Encoded protein: CAWSVSGSGNTIYF.

The chain has TRBV14 and TRBJ2-1, with TRBD2 matching over 16 bases. The CDR3 totals 15 residues. Germline V gene data show CDR1 as SGHDN and CDR2 as FVKESK. J gave up 12 bases and V 4 bases, and 6 bases lay outside the gene matches. The CDR3 is CASSPGLAGGLVQFF. Written as DNA, the CDR3 is TGTGCCAGCAGCCCGGGACTAGCGGGGGGGCTAGTGCAGTTCTTC.

CDR3 loop: CASIKGPTGGETQYF. The DNA for the CDR3 is TGTGCCAGCATCAAGGGACCTACAGGGGGAGAGACCCAGTACTTC. The rearrangement links TRBV7-6 to TRBJ2-5; TRBD1 matches at 8 bases. V was clipped by 7 bases and J by 4 bases; unmatched bases: 11. CDR1 and CDR2 (germline): SGHVS, FNYEAQ. This CDR3 region has 15 residues.

The chain couples TRBV5-1 to TRBJ2-1; 7 positions agree with TRBD1. The trim removed 4 bases at V and 7 bases at J, leaving 11 bases unmatched. Germline CDR1 and CDR2: SGHRS and YFSETQ. The CDR3 sequence is 15 residues long. The chain's CDR3 is CASSATGLSGNEQFF. The CDR3 coding sequence is TGCGCCAGCAGCGCGACAGGGCTCTCCGGGAATGAGCAGTTCTTC.

This clone was observed a handful of times. One end of the junction fails to match germline, which may point to a read error. This rearrangement joins TRBV30 to TRBJ1-1; D gene ambiguous. The CDR3 covers 11 residues. Germline assignment: CDR1 GTSNPN and CDR2 SVGIG (reference sequence). The CDR3 nucleotides read TGTGCCTGGACCCTCCAGAAAGCACAGAGATTT. It is translated as CAWTLQKAQRF.

V usage is TRBV12-3 or TRBV12-4 and J usage is TRBJ2-7; 10 bases are a match to TRBD2. The tail of the sequence fits TRBJ2-4 better, so the J call may be wrong. This CDR3 region has 13 residues. CDR3 bases: TGTGCCAGCAGTTTCCTAGCGGGAGCCATTCAGTACTTC. Its protein product is CASSFLAGAIQYF.

As concerns this clone: A read error may account for a junction end that differs from germline. The chain employs TRBV28 and TRBJ1-2, with 8 bases that match TRBD1. The germline V gene encodes CDR1 MDHEN and CDR2 SYDVKM. The CDR3 runs 13 residues. In DNA form, the CDR3 reads TGTGCCAGCAATTTACAGGGGGGTTATGGCTACACCTTC. Translating gives CASNLQGGYGYTF.

The chain is built from TRBV28 and TRBJ1-2; D remains unclear. This CDR3 has 14 residues. Trimming took 0 bases from V and 7 from J, leaving 12 bases between them. Germline V lookup: CDR1 MDHEN, CDR2 SYDVKM. The CDR3 loop is CASSLWTPPSGYTF. In DNA, the CDR3 is TGTGCCAGCAGTTTATGGACACCCCCCAGTGGCTACACCTTC.

The V gene is TRBV10-3, the J gene TRBJ2-2; 9 bases map to TRBD2. CDR1 and CDR2 from the germline V gene are ENHRY and SYGVKD. This CDR3 is built from 14 residues. Germline trimming cut 10 bases from V and 1 base from J; bases unmatched to any gene: 4. Here the CDR3 DNA reads TGTGCCACTAGCGGGATACAGAACACCGGGGAGCTGTTTTTT. It encodes CATSGIQNTGELFF.

V and J are TRBV11-2 and TRBJ2-7; a weak D match, TRBD2 (6 bases). This CDR3 spans 14 amino acids. Germline V gene sequence: CDR1 SGHAT, CDR2 FQNNGV. V was pared by 2 bases and J by 0 bases, with 8 bases between. CDR3 in amino acids: CASSLTGVSYEQYF. The CDR3 region has the DNA TGTGCCAGCAGCTTAACGGGGGTCTCCTACGAGCAGTACTTC.

The CDR3 here is CASSEAGEQYF. The CDR3 nucleotides are TGTGCCAGCAGTGAAGCGGGAGAGCAGTACTTC. This sequence joins TRBV12-3 or TRBV12-4 and TRBJ2-7; 7 nucleotides align to TRBD2. V was clipped by 5 bases and J by 7 bases; unmatched bases: 2. This CDR3 contains 11 residues.

The chain is built from TRBV10-3 and TRBJ2-2, with a weak D call TRBD2 (6 bases). Per the germline V gene, CDR1 is ENHRY and CDR2 is SYGVKD. The CDR3 has 15 residues. V was trimmed by 11 bases and J by 4 bases, leaving 20 bases between them. The CDR3 DNA follows: TGTGCCGCCTCGACTAGTTTGGGGGGCACCGGGGAGCTGTTTTTT. It encodes CAASTSLGGTGELFF.

The chain couples TRBV20-1 to TRBJ2-4; 9 bases map to TRBD2. Looked up from germline, CDR1 is DFQATT and CDR2 is SNEGSKA (reference sequence). This CDR3 has 11 amino acids. After removal of 1 base from V and 15 bases from J, the junction contained 4 bases not matched to a gene. The CDR3, as DNA: TGCAGTGCTAGAGCGGGACTAGCTCTGTACTTC. Its protein is CSARAGLALYF.

The chain couples TRBV3-1 (or the pseudogene TRBV3-2) to TRBJ1-2; D might be TRBD1 (6 bases). Trimming took off 0 bases at V and 5 bases at J, with 10 bases between the two ends. CDR1 is LGHDT and CDR2 is YNNKEL in the germline V gene (reference sequence). This CDR3 has 14 amino acids. The CDR3: CASSQELQGYGYTF. CDR3 nucleotide sequence: TGTGCCAGCAGCCAAGAGTTACAGGGATATGGCTACACCTTC.

This clone was detected a few times. The gene calls are TRBV21-1 and TRBJ2-1; the table names TRBD1, a call not compared with the DNA. TRBV21-1 is marked as a pseudogene. The CDR3 spans 15 residues. The CDR3: CASSKERTGDDEQFF. For the CDR3, the DNA is TGTGCCAGCAGCAAAGAGAGGACAGGGGACGATGAGCAGTTCTTC.

The chain combines TRBV5-1 with TRBJ2-5, with 13 bases aligning to TRBD2. The CDR3 is 15 residues long. The trim removed 5 bases at V and 4 bases at J, leaving 5 bases unmatched. Germline V gene lookup returns CDR1 SGHRS and CDR2 YFSETQ. The CDR3 reads CASRGRTSGGETQYF. CDR3 DNA: TGCGCCAGCAGGGGAAGGACTAGCGGGGGAGAGACCCAGTACTTC.

This clone came up many times. The rearrangement uses TRBV19 and TRBJ1-3, with D tentatively TRBD1 (6 bases). The germline V gene encodes CDR1 LNHDA and CDR2 SQIVND (reference sequence). There are 15 residues in the CDR3. Trimming took 4 bases from V and 4 from J, leaving 14 bases between them. In DNA, the CDR3 is TGTGCCAGTAGTAGAGGGGACAATGTCGGAAACACCATATATTTT. Translating gives CASSRGDNVGNTIYF.

The V call is TRBV12-3 or TRBV12-4, the J call TRBJ2-1; D is perhaps TRBD2 (6 bases). The CDR3 spans 13 residues. V shed 7 bases and J shed 5 bases, with 12 bases lying between them. CDR3 in DNA: TGTGCCAGCACCGTACTAGCCCACAATGAGCAGTTCTTC. Protein product: CASTVLAHNEQFF.

The chain links TRBV6-5 to TRBJ2-5; D might be TRBD1 (6 bases). Germline assignment: CDR1 MNHEY and CDR2 SVGAGI. CDR3 length equals 15 residues. V lost 6 bases, J lost 4 bases, and 18 bases lay in between. In DNA form, the CDR3 reads TGTGCCAGCAGCCCGGGCAGGGGCAGAGCAGAGACCCAGTACTTC. Protein: CASSPGRGRAETQYF.

V usage is TRBV27 and J usage is TRBJ2-4; D unresolved. The germline V gene has CDR1 MNHEY and CDR2 SMNVEV (reference sequence). Trimming took off 5 bases at V and 0 bases at J, with 14 bases between the two ends. This CDR3 spans 16 amino acids. CDR3 nucleotide sequence: TGTGCCAGCAGTCCATCTCAGGTTCTAGCCAAAAACATTCAGTACTTC. Amino acid sequence: CASSPSQVLAKNIQYF.

This clone was detected once. The gene calls are TRBV19 and TRBJ1-1, with D possibly matching TRBD1 (5 bases). Deletions cut 7 bases from V and 1 base from J, with 7 bases between. Germline CDR1 LNHDA, CDR2 SQIVND (reference sequence). This CDR3 region has 12 residues. CDR3 sequence reads: CASNDRNTEAFF. The CDR3 coding sequence is TGTGCCAGTAATGACAGGAACACTGAAGCTTTCTTT.

The V call is TRBV4-2, the J call TRBJ1-2, with 7 bases aligning to TRBD1. V gave up 3 bases and J gave up 9 bases; unmatched junction bases: 7. The germline V gene has CDR1 LGHNA and CDR2 YNFKEQ. CDR3 size: 13 residues. The chain's CDR3 is CASSQAGGRSYTF. The CDR3 DNA reads TGTGCCAGCAGCCAGGCAGGGGGACGCAGCTACACCTTC.

This clone turned up a few times. The chain links TRBV29-1 to TRBJ2-1, with a tentative D call TRBD1 (5 bases). CDR1 and CDR2 from the germline V gene are SQVTM and ANQGSEA. The CDR3 sequence is 13 residues long. Trimming removed 7 bases at V and 4 bases at J, with 14 bases between. The CDR3 DNA sequence: TGCAGCGCCACTTCGGACACGTACAATGAGCAGTTCTTC. It codes for CSATSDTYNEQFF.

This chain links TRBV30 with TRBJ1-2; D gene uncertain. Germline CDR1 is GTSNPN and CDR2 is SVGIG (reference sequence). Between the trimmed V and J ends, which lost 0 bases and 6 bases, there was a span of 11 bases. The CDR3 sequence is 13 residues long. The CDR3 here is CAWSVQSEDGYTF. The CDR3, as DNA: TGTGCCTGGAGTGTACAGTCCGAAGATGGCTACACCTTC.

V gene TRBV19 combines with J gene TRBJ1-2, with 10 bases fitting TRBD1. The J segment lost 6 bases and the V segment lost 6 bases, leaving 7 bases of the junction unmatched. Germline CDR1 and CDR2: LNHDA and SQIVND (reference sequence). CDR3 length: 14 residues. The DNA for the CDR3 is TGTGCCAGTAGCGACAGGGGGCTCGTGGATGGCTACACCTTC. It specifies CASSDRGLVDGYTF.

CDR3 DNA sequence: TGTGCCAGCAGCCAAGGGAGGACAGGGGTTGGAAACACCATATATTTT. This encodes CASSQGRTGVGNTIYF. The chain joins TRBV3-1 (or the pseudogene TRBV3-2) to TRBJ1-3; 9 nucleotides match TRBD1. Germline V CDR1 and CDR2: LGHDT, YNNKEL (reference sequence). With 1 base clipped from V and 3 bases from J, the junction kept 4 bases outside the gene matches. The CDR3 is made up of 16 amino acids.

This clone was seen many times. The rearrangement joins TRBV24-1 to TRBJ2-1, with D possibly matching TRBD1 (6 bases). Trimming pared 4 bases from V and 2 bases from J, leaving 11 bases between. CDR3 length: 15 amino acids. In germline, CDR1 is KGHDR, CDR2 SFDVKD. This chain's CDR3 is CATSDERTAYNEQFF. In DNA, the CDR3 is TGTGCCACCAGTGACGAACGGACAGCCTACAATGAGCAGTTCTTC.

The genes are TRBV3-1 (or the pseudogene TRBV3-2) and TRBJ2-1; 11 bases line up with TRBD2. After removal of 4 bases from V and 7 bases from J, the junction contained 6 bases not matched to a gene. The CDR3 runs 15 residues. Per germline, CDR1 LGHDT and CDR2 YNNKEL (reference sequence). CDR3 sequence reads: CASSPLAGGINEQFF. The DNA for the CDR3 is TGTGCCAGCAGCCCTCTAGCGGGGGGAATAAATGAGCAGTTCTTC.